The T cell receptor beta chain described here comes from a study of CD4 T cells in relation to SARS-CoV-2 and coronaviruses. Of note for this clone: Its antigen remains unidentified.

The unexposed donors gave CD4+ T cells in about 2010-2018, prior to COVID-19. Isolation of CD4+ T cells took place after about 9 days in culture. V trimming: 5 bases; J trimming: 7 bases; junction bases outside the gene matches: 11. Germline CDR1 reads ENHRY; CDR2 reads SYGVKD. The CDR3 length is 15 residues. Profiled with immunoSEQ multiplex PCR; TCRdb holds only in-frame clones, not every one. The table has about 12,000 clones, around 80% seen once; the top ten hold less than 15%. The sequence came from a human donor in good health. The rearrangement links TRBV10-3 to TRBJ2-7; 10 bases align to TRBD2. The material sequenced was CD4+ T cells from PBMCs, cultured in vitro. The CDR3 protein is CAISPSGGVPGEQYF. Here the CDR3 DNA reads TGTGCCATCAGTCCGAGCGGGGGGGTCCCTGGGGAGCAGTACTTC.